These 5 T cell receptor beta chains originate from one sample sequenced in a study of Ad26.COV2.S vaccination and SARS-CoV-2 variants (dated by TCRdb to the early 2020s). The time point label corresponds to: individuals recovered from natural SARS-CoV-2 infection. Libraries were made using the immunoSEQ multiplex PCR assay. Not all clones reach the TCRdb copy of this immuneACCESS table, which keeps in-frame sequences only. Checked studies attribute under half of the gap to unresolved V genes and leave the rest unexplained. A total of 180,000 or so clones appear in this sample, approximately 90% of them only once. The ten largest clones represent around 6.3% of the sample. Source: peripheral blood, taken after recovery from COVID-19. All receptors come from a human donor who had recovered from COVID-19.

The chain joins TRBV18 to TRBJ2-3, with 10 nucleotides matching TRBD2. The junction had 6 bases not matched to a gene; V was cut back by 2 bases and J by 7 bases. The CDR3 consists of 15 residues. Per germline, CDR1 KGHSH and CDR2 LQKENI. The CDR3 reads CASSPAGSGRYTQYF. The DNA for the CDR3 is TGTGCCAGCTCACCAGCCGGTAGCGGGAGGTATACGCAGTATTTT.

The chain combines TRBV2 with TRBJ2-5; D unresolved. The CDR3 sequence is 13 residues long. V shed 0 bases and J shed 2 bases, with 4 bases lying between them. Germline V CDR1 and CDR2: SNHLY, FYNNEI. CDR3 in DNA: TGTGCCAGCAGTGAAGCTCGACAAGAGACCCAGTACTTC. Its translation is CASSEARQETQYF. The whole variable domain, filled in from reference TRBV2 and TRBJ2-5, reads EPEVTQTPSHQVTQMGQEVILRCVPISNHLYFYWYRQILGQKVEFLVSFYNNEISEKSEIFDDQFSVERPDGSNFTLKIRSTKLEDSAMYFCASSEARQETQYFGPGTRLLVL.

This rearrangement joins TRBV2 to TRBJ2-2; TRBD2 aligns across 7 bases. CDR1 and CDR2 (germline): SNHLY, FYNNEI. This CDR3 region has 15 residues. After removal of 4 bases from V and 1 base from J, the junction contained 3 bases not matched to a gene. The CDR3 nucleotides are TGTGCCAGCAGTGGGACTAGGATGAACACCGGGGAGCTGTTTTTT. Protein product: CASSGTRMNTGELFF.

V usage is TRBV5-1 and J usage is TRBJ2-1; possible D gene TRBD1, 6 bases. Germline assignment: CDR1 SGHRS and CDR2 YFSETQ. CDR3 length: 13 amino acids. Trimming removed 9 bases from V and 0 bases from J, with 10 bases in between. The CDR3 here is CATGVTSYNEQFF. The CDR3 region has the DNA TGCGCCACAGGGGTCACCTCCTACAATGAGCAGTTCTTC.

The rearrangement joins TRBV7-9 to TRBJ2-7; D perhaps matches TRBD2 (7 bases). V lost 5 bases and J 2 bases, leaving 13 bases between the germline ends. Germline CDR1 and CDR2: SEHNR and FQNEAQ (reference sequence). The CDR3 extends over 14 amino acids. The CDR3 is CASSTEGGPYEQYF. In DNA form, the CDR3 reads TGTGCCAGCAGCACCGAGGGGGGGCCCTACGAGCAGTACTTC.